Reported below is one T cell receptor beta chain. This table comes from immunoSEQ multiplex PCR, and its TCRdb copy is limited to in-frame clones, with some not included. The repertoire has about 21,000 clones, approximately 80% of them found once; the top ten carry over 9%. Trimming took 4 bases from V and 8 from J, leaving 16 bases between them. Germline-derived CDR1 and CDR2 are SGDLS and YYNGEE. The CDR3 has 14 residues. Treatment denoted: randomized to nivolumab then ipilimumab (arm A) or the reverse (arm B). No patient had prior DNA-damaging chemotherapy. Sorted cells were live CD3+CD8+, lacking CD19 and CD56, from PBMCs. The sample is drawn from a study of sequential checkpoint blockade in melanoma.

The origin of this receptor is a human donor with melanoma. The gene calls are TRBV9 and TRBJ1-5; D gene unclear. The material was CD8+ T cells sorted from blood (inferred from file names), obtained from a patient given nivolumab and ipilimumab in sequence. The CDR3 region is CASSLWDGREPQHF. Written as DNA, the CDR3 is TGTGCCAGCAGCCTATGGGATGGGCGGGAGCCCCAGCATTTT.